Sequencing of this TCR beta chain was carried out in a study of T cells after posttransplantation cyclophosphamide listed by TCRdb under 2016. Concerning the study at large: Using TRB sequencing, the study followed how the T cell repertoire reconstituted after myeloablative bone marrow transplantation in which posttransplantation cyclophosphamide served as GVHD prophylaxis. Blood from all 30 or so PTCy patients with 1-year posttransplant specimens was subjected to TRB sequencing. Public TRB sequences were queried against a database of over 3,600 sequences associated with responses to pathogens, tumor antigens, self-antigens and alloantigens. Because TRA and TRB clonality were tightly correlated in fewer than 10 samples, subsequent TCR analyses were focused on TRB only. Samples from some 40 PTCy-treated patients, along with samples from 15 to 20 of their related bone marrow donors, underwent antigen receptor sequencing. TRB sequencing was also done on up to 3 additional blood samples from 2 to 5.2 years after transplant in 3 patients, and on pretransplant blood from a handful of patients. The paper as a whole reports these results and caveats: Donor-recipient similarity was low at 1-2 months but increased during the first year, and donor CD8+ memory clones often dominated later blood repertoires. The TRB repertoires of T cells infiltrating skin or GI tract showed only limited overlap with the TRB repertoires of T cells in blood. Across fewer than 55 patients, TRB clonality was highly associated with recipient CMV seropositivity and CMV reactivation, and PTCy diversity was similar to diversity in CNI/methotrexate controls.

CDR1 MNHEY and CDR2 SVGEGT are derived from the germline V gene. Including cysteine and phenylalanine, the CDR3 has 15 amino acids. Just CDR3 DNA is preserved here, 45 bases in frame from base 1. Between the V and J ends, shortened by 5 bases and 3 bases respectively, the junction contains 16 bases. TRB sequencing used genomic DNA with the immunoSEQ assay at survey resolution or the hsTCRB kit. As for the original processing: The immunoSEQ software handled initial read processing, and the LymphoSeq R package was used for repertoire analyses. Clonality was computed as 1 minus normalized Shannon entropy, and a Gini coefficient was also calculated for each TRB dataset. Phenotypes of unsorted samples were inferred by mapping TRB sequences from sorted subsets of the recipient or donor onto the same recipient's unsorted samples. Held by TCRdb, this immuneACCESS table contains in-frame sequences only and omits some clones. Under half of the omission traces to an unresolved V gene where checked; the cause of the rest is unknown. D and trimming come from the DNA, and the V and J calls and clone size come from that table. The sample features about 2,900 clones, and none is a singleton. Approximately 32% of the sample rests with the top ten.

What the treatment or condition label conveys for this sample: high-dose cyclophosphamide on days +3 and +4 as single-agent GVHD prophylaxis. For conditioning, the PTCy patients got busulfan and fludarabine, then a related or unrelated marrow graft, followed by cyclophosphamide on days +3 and +4. The PTCy-treated patients were enrolled in a prospective multi-institutional clinical trial. Mononuclear cells from peripheral blood and bone marrow were separated by Ficoll-Hypaque density centrifugation and then cryopreserved. This clone has ten or more counts. Its cognate antigen has yet to be identified. Base qualities are not at hand, and no much larger clone is one base apart.

This sequence uses TRBV6-2 or TRBV6-3 and TRBJ1-1; possibly the D gene is TRBD1, per 6 matching bases. The source is a female patient in her forties or fifties who received an allogeneic stem cell transplant from a related donor, was CMV-positive, and had no GVHD. It is possible that, after a transplant, some T cells come from the graft donor. The sample in question was PBMCs, obtained after allogeneic stem cell transplant with posttransplant cyclophosphamide. The CDR3 here reads CASSATGSPYTEAFF. The DNA sequence reads TGTGCCAGCAGTGCCACAGGGAGTCCGTACACTGAAGCTTTCTTT.